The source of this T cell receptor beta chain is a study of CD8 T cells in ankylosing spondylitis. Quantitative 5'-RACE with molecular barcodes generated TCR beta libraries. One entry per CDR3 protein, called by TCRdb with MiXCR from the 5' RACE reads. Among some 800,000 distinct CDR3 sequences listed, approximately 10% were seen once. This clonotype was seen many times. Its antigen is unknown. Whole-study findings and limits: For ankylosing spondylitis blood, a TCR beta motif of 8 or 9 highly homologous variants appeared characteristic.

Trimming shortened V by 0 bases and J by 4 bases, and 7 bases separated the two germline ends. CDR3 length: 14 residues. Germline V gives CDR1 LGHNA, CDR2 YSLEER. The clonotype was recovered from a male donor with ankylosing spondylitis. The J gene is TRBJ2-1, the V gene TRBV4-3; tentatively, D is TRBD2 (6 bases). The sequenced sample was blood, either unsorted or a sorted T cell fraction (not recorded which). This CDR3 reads CASSQEEGYNEQFF. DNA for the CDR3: TGCGCCAGCAGCCAAGAGGAGGGTTACAATGAGCAGTTCTTC.